A single sample gave rise to the 18 T cell receptor beta chains below, sequenced in a study of T-cell reconstitution after alpha-beta-depleted transplantation in children. Researchers prepared the TCRbeta library using unique molecular identifiers, the study reports. One entry per CDR3 protein results from TCRdb running MiXCR on the PCR reads. The table includes about half a million distinct CDR3 sequences, approximately 12% detected once. This specimen was PBMCs from the stem cell graft donor, taken from the stem cell graft. The receptors were sampled from a human donor who donated a stem cell graft to a child with combined immunodeficiency.

The CDR3 nucleotides read TGTGCCAGCTCACCACCGGTAACCACAGATACGCAGTATTTT. It codes for CASSPPVTTDTQYF. This rearrangement joins TRBV18 to TRBJ2-3; no definite D call. Per germline, CDR1 KGHSH and CDR2 LQKENI. V shed 0 bases and J shed 2 bases, with 6 bases lying between them. The CDR3 runs 14 residues.

The genes are TRBV3-1 and TRBJ2-1; D gene uncertain. In germline, CDR1 is LGHDT, CDR2 YNNKEL (reference sequence). The germline V and J ends were trimmed by 0 bases and 7 bases, with 16 bases remaining between them. There are 16 residues in the CDR3. In DNA, the CDR3 is TGTGCCAGCAGCCAAGAACGGCGCCCCCCCTCTAATGAGCAGTTCTTC. Its translation is CASSQERRPPSNEQFF.

Comment on this clonotype: The junction departs from the called germline gene at one end, perhaps through a read error. J is TRBJ2-5 and V is TRBV12-3 or TRBV12-4; TRBD2 matches 9 bases. The CDR3 sequence is 16 residues long. The chain's CDR3 is CASRLGVAGAAETQYF. CDR3 in DNA: TGTGCCAGCAGATTAGGGGTAGCGGGAGCGGCAGAGACCCAGTACTTC.

This clonotype came up a few times. The chain links TRBV20-1 to TRBJ2-4; the D gene is possibly TRBD1 (5 bases). Germline CDR1 is DFQATT and CDR2 is SNEGSKA (reference sequence). V was shortened by 0 bases and J by 3 bases, with 12 bases between the two germline ends. CDR3 length: 15 amino acids. Written as DNA, the CDR3 is TGCAGTGCTAGAGATGTTAAGGACAACAAAAACATTCAGTACTTC. It is translated as CSARDVKDNKNIQYF.

Ten or more counts support this clonotype. The genes are TRBV29-1 and TRBJ2-1; D uncertain. Trimming removed 3 bases from V and 3 bases from J, with 6 bases in between. This CDR3 has 12 residues. Germline assignment: CDR1 SQVTM and CDR2 ANQGSEA. This CDR3 reads CSVDVIYNEQFF. The CDR3 nucleotides read TGCAGCGTTGACGTTATCTACAATGAGCAGTTCTTC.

This clonotype was recorded a few times. The V and J genes are TRBV5-1 and TRBJ2-2, with D unresolved. V dropped 9 bases and J dropped 0 bases, with 12 bases sitting between them. CDR1 and CDR2 (germline): SGHRS, YFSETQ. This CDR3 is 14 amino acids long. The CDR3 DNA is TGCGCCACAAGCCCGGGTGCGAACACCGGGGAGCTGTTTTTT. Its translation: CATSPGANTGELFF.

This clonotype was seen at least ten times. The rearrangement links TRBV20-1 to TRBJ1-1, with D possibly matching TRBD1 (5 bases). Germline CDR1 reads DFQATT; CDR2 reads SNEGSKA (reference sequence). This CDR3 has 13 residues. V was clipped by 1 base and J by 5 bases, with 11 bases between them. The CDR3: CSARVKGRTEAFF. The CDR3 region has the DNA TGCAGTGCTAGAGTTAAGGGGCGTACTGAAGCTTTCTTT.

This clonotype has just a few counts. The rearrangement links TRBV19 to TRBJ2-3; D is undetermined. V shed 3 bases and J shed 1 base, with 5 bases lying between them. The CDR3 length is 13 residues. Germline-derived CDR1 and CDR2 are LNHDA and SQIVND (reference sequence). CDR3 residues: CASSMSGTDTQYF. Written as DNA, the CDR3 is TGTGCCAGTAGTATGAGCGGCACAGATACGCAGTATTTT.

V usage is TRBV5-1 and J usage is TRBJ2-3, with 8 bases matching TRBD1. V was clipped by 4 bases and J by 2 bases; unmatched bases: 9. CDR1 and CDR2 from the germline V gene are SGHRS and YFSETQ. This CDR3 is 16 amino acids long. The CDR3 sequence is CASSALDRANTDTQYF. Written as DNA, the CDR3 is TGCGCCAGCAGCGCTTTGGACAGGGCGAACACAGATACGCAGTATTTT.

This clonotype was observed many times. This chain joins TRBV9 and TRBJ2-7; 7 bases fit TRBD2. CDR3 length equals 15 residues. The junction had 11 bases not matched to a gene; V was cut back by 3 bases and J by 5 bases. From germline, CDR1 is SGDLS and CDR2 YYNGEE. The DNA of the CDR3 is TGTGCCAGCAGCGCTCGAAGCGGGAATGGCGACGAGCAGTACTTC. It is translated as CASSARSGNGDEQYF. Complete variable domain (other parts from reference TRBV9 and TRBJ2-7): DSGVTQTPKHLITATGQRVTLRCSPRSGDLSVYWYQQSLDQGLQFLIQYYNGEERAKGNILERFSAQQFPDLHSELNLSSLELGDSALYFCASSARSGNGDEQYFGPGTRLTVT.

This clonotype showed up just a few times. This chain joins TRBV7-2 and TRBJ2-7; the match to TRBD2 covers 15 bases. The V segment lost 3 bases and the J segment 4 bases; nucleotides outside the gene matches: 7. CDR1 is SGHTA and CDR2 is FQGNSA in the germline V gene. The CDR3 length is 17 residues. The CDR3 DNA is TGTGCCAGCAGCTTCGGACTAGCGGGAGGGAGACGGTACGAGCAGTACTTC. Its translation is CASSFGLAGGRRYEQYF.

The genes are TRBV5-1 and TRBJ2-5; tentative D call: TRBD2 (6 bases). This CDR3 contains 15 residues. V was clipped by 0 bases and J by 5 bases, with 14 bases between them. In germline, CDR1 is SGHRS, CDR2 YFSETQ. The CDR3 is CASSLVGGEEETQYF. The CDR3 nucleotides read TGCGCCAGCAGCTTGGTTGGAGGGGAGGAGGAGACCCAGTACTTC.

CDR3 protein: CASRRLAGDSTDTQYF. CDR3 nucleotide sequence: TGTGCCAGCAGGCGACTAGCGGGGGACAGCACAGATACGCAGTATTTT. V gene TRBV12-3 or TRBV12-4 combines with J gene TRBJ2-3; 12 bases agree with TRBD2. J lost 0 bases, V lost 6 bases, and 4 bases had no gene match. This CDR3 contains 16 residues.

This clonotype was seen a handful of times. The J gene is TRBJ2-7, the V gene TRBV12-3 or TRBV12-4, with 7 bases aligning to TRBD2. The length of the CDR3 is 14 residues. J was trimmed by 0 bases and V by 8 bases; bases with no gene match: 7. The CDR3 here is CASGPGLTSYEQYF. The CDR3 bases are TGTGCCAGCGGACCGGGACTAACCTCCTACGAGCAGTACTTC.

A remark on this clonotype: Mismatch with germline at one junction end may stem from a read error. This chain uses TRBV18 with TRBJ2-5; no clear D gene. The germline V gene encodes CDR1 KGHSH and CDR2 LQKENI. The CDR3 contains 13 residues. The CDR3 nucleotides read TGTGCCTGCTCGCCGGCAGGACAAGAGACCCAGTACTTC. This sequence encodes CACSPAGQETQYF.

This clonotype was recorded at least ten times. This sequence joins TRBV7-9 and TRBJ1-1; no reliable D call. V was shortened by 3 bases and J by 2 bases, with 10 bases between the two germline ends. The CDR3 extends over 14 amino acids. From germline, CDR1 is SEHNR and CDR2 FQNEAQ (reference sequence). CDR3 coding DNA: TGTGCCAGCAGCTTTGGGATACTAAACACTGAAGCTTTCTTT. This sequence encodes CASSFGILNTEAFF.

This clonotype was picked up many times. The V gene is TRBV7-2, the J gene TRBJ1-4; perhaps TRBD1 as D (5 bases). This CDR3 spans 15 amino acids. Germline CDR1 is SGHTA and CDR2 is FQGNSA. Between the trimmed V and J ends, which lost 2 bases and 3 bases, there was a span of 10 bases. Here the CDR3 DNA reads TGTGCCAGCAGCTTATCGGGACGGTCTAATGAAAAACTGTTTTTT. Protein sequence: CASSLSGRSNEKLFF.

This clonotype was detected only a few times. The CDR3 DNA sequence: TGTGCCAGCAGCTTAAGGACAGGGACGAAGCCTAACTATGGCTACACCTTC. This encodes CASSLRTGTKPNYGYTF. The V gene is TRBV3-1, the J gene TRBJ1-2, with 8 bases identical to TRBD1. With 5 bases clipped from V and 0 bases from J, the junction kept 11 bases outside the gene matches. Germline V gene data show CDR1 as LGHDT and CDR2 as YNNKEL (reference sequence). The CDR3 is 17 amino acids. Drawing the rest from reference TRBV3-1 and TRBJ1-2, the complete variable domain is DTAVSQTPKYLVTQMGNDKSIKCEQNLGHDTMYWYKQDSKKFLKIMFSYNNKELIINETVPNRFSPKSPDKAHLNLHINSLELGDSAVYFCASSLRTGTKPNYGYTFGSGTRLTVV.